Each of the 25 T cell receptor beta chains below was sequenced from the same sample in a study of T cell changes during pregnancy in multiple sclerosis. The repertoire was sequenced with immunoSEQ multiplex PCR; TCRdb's copy has only in-frame clones and lacks some. The data hold roughly 70,000 clones, with around 94% observed a single time. This specimen consisted of peripheral blood, obtained in the third trimester of pregnancy. Receptors were obtained from a female donor in good health, enrolled as a control in a pregnancy study.

The chain links TRBV30 to TRBJ2-7; TRBD2 matches 10 bases. V lost 1 base, J lost 5 bases, and 5 bases stayed unmatched. This CDR3 contains 14 residues. Per the germline V gene, CDR1 is GTSNPN and CDR2 is SVGIG (reference sequence). The CDR3 DNA sequence: TGTGCCTGGAGTGGAGCGGGAGGGCCGCACGAGCAGTACTTC. It specifies CAWSGAGGPHEQYF. Supplemented by reference TRBV30 and TRBJ2-7, the full variable domain reads SQTIHQWPATLVQPVGSPLSLECTVEGTSNPNLYWYRQAAGRGLQLLFYSVGIGQISSEVPQNLSASRPQDRQFILSSKKLLLSDSGFYLCAWSGAGGPHEQYFGPGTRLTVT.

V usage is TRBV4-2 and J usage is TRBJ2-3, with D perhaps matching TRBD2 (7 bases). The germline CDR1 and CDR2 sequences are LGHNA and YNFKEQ. The CDR3 has 18 residues. Between the trimmed V and J ends, which lost 0 bases and 5 bases, there was a span of 21 bases. The CDR3 DNA follows: TGTGCCAGCAGCCAAGATTACTGGACGGGGGGCGGGGGAGATACGCAGTATTTT. It yields the protein CASSQDYWTGGGGDTQYF.

This clone was counted only a few times. The chain joins TRBV4-1 to TRBJ1-5, with D maybe TRBD1 (5 bases). CDR1 and CDR2 (germline): MGHRA, YSYEKL. V gave up 4 bases and J gave up 6 bases, with 13 bases separating them. The CDR3 covers 14 residues. The CDR3 bases are TGCGCCAGCAGCCCGGGGGGGGATACTCAGCCCCAGCATTTT. Translated: CASSPGGDTQPQHF.

The chain employs TRBV4-2 and TRBJ2-1; D is perhaps TRBD1 (5 bases). The V gene's germline CDR1 is LGHNA and CDR2 YNFKEQ. The length of the CDR3 is 14 residues. V lost 4 bases, J lost 9 bases, and 16 bases lay in between. For the CDR3, the DNA is TGTGCCAGCAGCCCAAGGGGTGTCAGTGTTGAGCAGTTCTTC. It is translated as CASSPRGVSVEQFF.

The V call is TRBV6-5, the J call TRBJ2-7; D unresolved. The CDR3 runs to 14 residues. V dropped 4 bases and J dropped 0 bases, with 10 bases sitting between them. Per the germline V gene, CDR1 is MNHEY and CDR2 is SVGAGI. The CDR3 spells CASSLRWSSYEQYF. CDR3 nucleotide sequence: TGTGCCAGCAGTTTGAGGTGGAGCTCCTACGAGCAGTACTTC.

The chain carries TRBV4-2 and TRBJ2-5; 11 nucleotides agree with TRBD2. The V gene's germline CDR1 is LGHNA and CDR2 YNFKEQ. This CDR3 contains 16 residues. Trimming at V came to 4 bases and at J to 5 bases, leaving 9 bases not matched to a gene. The CDR3 region has the DNA TGTGCCAGCAGCCCCAGTACTAGCGGGAGTTTCGAGACCCAGTACTTC. Translation gives CASSPSTSGSFETQYF.

The chain has TRBV29-1 and TRBJ2-5, with no clear D. The CDR3 is 15 amino acids. CDR1 is SQVTM and CDR2 is ANQGSEA in the germline V gene. The germline V and J ends were trimmed by 1 base and 5 bases, with 17 bases remaining between them. CDR3: CSVEALLEAWETQYF. The CDR3 nucleotides read TGCAGCGTTGAAGCCCTCCTTGAGGCTTGGGAGACCCAGTACTTC.

The V and J genes are TRBV7-8 and TRBJ2-7; 8 bases are a match to TRBD1. The germline V gene encodes CDR1 SGHVS and CDR2 FQNEAQ. J gave up 3 bases and V 2 bases, and 9 bases lay outside the gene matches. The CDR3 runs 16 residues. DNA for the CDR3: TGTGCCAGCAGCTTATTTCCAGGGGGCGCGGGCTACGAGCAGTACTTC. Translated: CASSLFPGGAGYEQYF. Full variable domain (rest looked up from reference TRBV7-8 and TRBJ2-7): GAGVSQSPRYKVAKRGQDVALRCDPISGHVSLFWYQQALGQGPEFLTYFQNEAQLDKSGLPSDRFFAERPEGSVSTLKIQRTQQEDSAVYLCASSLFPGGAGYEQYFGPGTRLTVT.

This clone was counted a few times. The chain combines TRBV14 with TRBJ1-4; 8 bases fit TRBD1. The CDR3 is made up of 15 amino acids. After removal of 5 bases from V and 8 bases from J, the junction contained 10 bases not matched to a gene. Germline V lookup: CDR1 SGHDN, CDR2 FVKESK. CDR3 protein: CASSVGQGRREKLFF. For the CDR3, the DNA is TGTGCCAGCAGCGTAGGACAGGGCCGGCGGGAAAAACTGTTTTTT.

The J gene is TRBJ2-1, the V gene TRBV7-2, with D tentatively TRBD2 (5 bases). The germline V gene encodes CDR1 SGHTA and CDR2 FQGNSA. The CDR3 is 14 residues long. The V end lost 1 base, the J end lost 9 bases, and 13 bases lay between the germline ends. This CDR3 is CASSLGTSSGEQFF. CDR3 DNA: TGTGCCAGCAGCTTAGGGACTTCCTCTGGTGAGCAGTTCTTC.

The chain combines TRBV29-1 with TRBJ1-1, with D maybe TRBD1 (5 bases). The CDR3 runs to 14 residues. Trimming cost V 3 bases and J 0 bases, with 11 bases left between them. Germline V gene lookup returns CDR1 SQVTM and CDR2 ANQGSEA. The DNA of the CDR3 is TGCAGCGTTGAGGGGCTAGGGGTGAACACTGAAGCTTTCTTT. This gives the protein CSVEGLGVNTEAFF.

The chain couples TRBV28 to TRBJ2-7; D unclear. The ends were cut back, 6 bases at V and 3 bases at J, with 9 bases in the middle. The length of the CDR3 is 12 residues. Germline V gene sequence: CDR1 MDHEN, CDR2 SYDVKM. In DNA form, the CDR3 reads TGTGCCAGCAGACGGGTAGGCTACGAGCAGTACTTC. Its protein product is CASRRVGYEQYF.

The chain joins TRBV28 to TRBJ1-5; TRBD1 agrees at 9 bases. Germline lookup yields CDR1 MDHEN and CDR2 SYDVKM. Losses at the gene ends were 5 bases for V and 6 bases for J; bases not matched to a gene: 5. This CDR3 is built from 14 residues. The CDR3: CASSLGTGLQPQHF. CDR3 bases: TGTGCCAGCAGTCTCGGGACAGGGCTTCAGCCCCAGCATTTT.

The chain has TRBV30 and TRBJ2-7; tentative D call: TRBD2 (6 bases). Deletions cut 1 base from V and 2 bases from J, with 12 bases between. The length of the CDR3 is 14 residues. The germline gives CDR1 GTSNPN, CDR2 SVGIG (reference sequence). CDR3 DNA sequence: TGTGCCTGGAGTGGGCCGGGACTCGCCTACGAGCAGTACTTC. It encodes CAWSGPGLAYEQYF.

This chain uses TRBV19 with TRBJ1-1; D gene uncertain. CDR3 length: 12 residues. CDR1 and CDR2 (germline): LNHDA, SQIVND (reference sequence). The CDR3 spells CARAGRRTEAFF. Written as DNA, the CDR3 is TGTGCGAGGGCGGGTAGACGAACTGAAGCTTTCTTT.

This clone has only one observation. The V call is TRBV19, the J call TRBJ1-5, with D tentatively TRBD1 (6 bases). Trimming shortened V by 0 bases and J by 1 base, and 7 bases separated the two germline ends. Germline-derived CDR1 and CDR2 are LNHDA and SQIVND (reference sequence). CDR3 length equals 15 residues. As DNA, the CDR3 is TGTGCCAGTAGTATAGAGGGGGCCAGCAATCAGCCCCAGCATTTT. It is translated as CASSIEGASNQPQHF.

For this clone: The junction and the germline gene differ at one end; a read error may be behind it. The J gene is TRBJ2-7, the V gene TRBV4-3; 15 bases match TRBD2. The CDR3 runs to 16 residues. Looked up from germline, CDR1 is LGHNA and CDR2 is YSLEER. CDR3 sequence: CASRQDGLAGGYEQYF. The CDR3 DNA reads TGCGCCAGCCGCCAAGATGGACTAGCGGGAGGGTACGAGCAGTACTTC.

This chain links TRBV6-5 with TRBJ2-3; the match to TRBD1 covers 8 bases. In germline, CDR1 is MNHEY, CDR2 SVGAGI. V lost 2 bases and J lost 4; bases outside the gene matches: 2. This CDR3 region has 14 residues. CDR3: CASSYDRGSDTQYF. The CDR3 bases are TGTGCCAGCAGTTACGACAGGGGTTCAGATACGCAGTATTTT.

This sequence joins TRBV6-6 and TRBJ1-2, with 7 positions matching TRBD1. The CDR3 runs to 15 residues. Germline CDR1 is MNHNY and CDR2 is SVGAGI (reference sequence). The junction had 9 bases not matched to a gene; V was cut back by 2 bases and J by 6 bases. The DNA for the CDR3 is TGTGCCAGCAGTTACGACAGGGATATTACGAATGGCTACACCTTC. Its translation is CASSYDRDITNGYTF.

The rearrangement joins TRBV28 to TRBJ1-2, with 9 bases identical to TRBD1. The length of the CDR3 is 14 residues. Germline CDR1 reads MDHEN; CDR2 reads SYDVKM. The V segment lost 5 bases and the J segment 7 bases; nucleotides outside the gene matches: 8. CDR3 coding DNA: TGTGCCAGCAGTCCGGACAGGGGAAGTCGTGGCTACACCTTC. Residues: CASSPDRGSRGYTF.

V usage is TRBV5-1 and J usage is TRBJ2-7, with D perhaps TRBD1 (6 bases). CDR3 size: 14 residues. Per germline, CDR1 SGHRS and CDR2 YFSETQ. Trimming took 5 bases from V and 2 from J, leaving 14 bases between them. The DNA of the CDR3 is TGCGCCAGCAGGAGGGAACAGGGCGCCTACGAGCAGTACTTC. Translating gives CASRREQGAYEQYF.

The gene calls are TRBV5-1 and TRBJ1-4; D unresolved. The V and J ends lost 4 bases and 4 bases respectively, with 14 bases between them. The CDR3 contains 15 residues. Germline loops: CDR1 SGHRS, CDR2 YFSETQ. The CDR3: CASSPVATGNEKLFF. DNA of the CDR3: TGCGCCAGCAGCCCAGTGGCTACGGGTAATGAAAAACTGTTTTTT.

This clone was seen just once. The gene calls are TRBV28 and TRBJ2-5; D is unclear. CDR3 length: 13 amino acids. Trimming stripped 3 bases from V and 2 bases from J, with 7 bases between. Germline values: CDR1 MDHEN, CDR2 SYDVKM. The CDR3 region has the DNA TGTGCCAGCAGTTTCCCCGTTCAAGAGACCCAGTACTTC. Protein: CASSFPVQETQYF.

The rearrangement joins TRBV28 to TRBJ1-2; 8 nucleotides agree with TRBD1. V was pared by 4 bases and J by 1 base, with 11 bases of the junction left unmatched. This CDR3 is built from 17 residues. CDR1 MDHEN and CDR2 SYDVKM come from the germline V gene. DNA of the CDR3: TGTGCCAGCAGTTCCTGGGACAGGCCCACCTATAACTATGGCTACACCTTC. It codes for CASSSWDRPTYNYGYTF.

The chain uses TRBV4-1 and TRBJ2-3; D unclear. Germline-derived CDR1 and CDR2 are MGHRA and YSYEKL. The CDR3 loop spans 17 amino acids. The ends were cut back, 3 bases at V and 0 bases at J, with 16 bases in the middle. CDR3 nucleotides: TGCGCCAGCAGCCACCCCGCGCGCCTCGATAGCACAGATACGCAGTATTTT. The encoded protein is CASSHPARLDSTDTQYF.